The 26 T cell receptor beta chains listed next were all sequenced from one sample in a study of breast tumors, draining lymph nodes, adjacent tissues. TCRdb independently ran MiXCR on the multiplex PCR reads; one entry per CDR3 protein. The profile shows approximately 28,000 distinct CDR3 sequences, approximately 63% of them singletons. Input material: breast tumor tissue. These receptors were obtained from a female donor with breast cancer. Some clones in this sample may be carry-over from other donors' samples.

The chain combines TRBV20-1 with TRBJ2-1, with D uncertain. V lost 0 bases to trimming and J lost 8 bases, with 23 bases between them. The V gene's germline CDR1 is DFQATT and CDR2 SNEGSKA (reference sequence). CDR3 length equals 17 residues. CDR3 nucleotides: TGCAGTGCTAGAGATCAATACAAGGGTGGGGTGATGGATGAGCAGTTCTTC. This gives the protein CSARDQYKGGVMDEQFF.

V is TRBV5-6 and J is TRBJ2-3, with D possibly being TRBD2 (6 bases). V was trimmed by 0 bases and J by 3 bases, leaving 11 bases between them. Germline loops: CDR1 SGHDT, CDR2 YYEEEE. This CDR3 contains 15 residues. CDR3 nucleotide sequence: TGTGCCAGCAGCTTGGGCAGGGAGGTAACAGATACGCAGTATTTT. Protein: CASSLGREVTDTQYF. Supplemented by reference TRBV5-6 and TRBJ2-3, the full variable domain reads DAGVTQSPTHLIKTRGQQVTLRCSPKSGHDTVSWYQQALGQGPQFIFQYYEEEERQRGNFPDRFSGHQFPNYSSELNVNALLLGDSALYLCASSLGREVTDTQYFGPGTRLTVL.

The J gene is TRBJ1-1, the V gene TRBV9, with D possibly matching TRBD1 (6 bases). With 1 base removed from V and 1 base from J, the gap between germline ends came to 8 bases. Looked up from germline, CDR1 is SGDLS and CDR2 is YYNGEE. The CDR3 loop spans 14 amino acids. The CDR3 DNA sequence: TGTGCCAGCAGCGTATCGGGGGCGAACACTGAAGCTTTCTTT. This encodes CASSVSGANTEAFF.

The chain is built from TRBV6-6 and TRBJ2-7; possible D gene TRBD1, 7 bases. Trimming removed 7 bases from V and 0 bases from J, with 13 bases in between. The CDR3 has 14 amino acids. Germline values: CDR1 MNHNY, CDR2 SVGAGI (reference sequence). The CDR3 DNA sequence: TGTGCCAGCACCAGGGGGGCCTCCTCCTACGAGCAGTACTTC. Translated: CASTRGASSYEQYF.

The rearrangement links TRBV9 to TRBJ2-7, with unresolved D. V lost 0 bases and J 0 bases, leaving 7 bases between the germline ends. Germline assignment: CDR1 SGDLS and CDR2 YYNGEE. The CDR3 runs to 14 residues. The CDR3 loop reads CASSVETGSYEQYF. CDR3 nucleotides: TGTGCCAGCAGCGTAGAAACCGGCTCCTACGAGCAGTACTTC.

This clonotype was counted at least ten times. The chain is built from TRBV28 and TRBJ2-3, with 11 bases matching TRBD2. The CDR3 is made up of 15 amino acids. J gave up 5 bases and V 7 bases, and 8 bases lay outside the gene matches. Looked up from germline, CDR1 is MDHEN and CDR2 is SYDVKM. The CDR3 DNA reads TGTGCCAGCATCCAGGTGGGACTAGCGGAAGATACGCAGTATTTT. Translation: CASIQVGLAEDTQYF.

With regard to this clonotype: The junction differs from germline at one of its ends, possibly a read error. The chain links TRBV19 to TRBJ1-2; 7 nucleotides agree with TRBD1. CDR1 LNHDA and CDR2 SQIVND come from the germline V gene (reference sequence). The CDR3 covers 13 residues. The CDR3 region is CASGMEGANGYTF. CDR3 nucleotides: TGTGCCAGTGGTATGGAGGGGGCGAATGGCTACACCTTC.

This clonotype was observed a single time. A junction end diverges from the germline sequence, so it may reflect a read error. The rearrangement uses TRBV14 and TRBJ2-5; 10 bases agree with TRBD2. CDR1 and CDR2 (germline): SGHDN, FVKESK. This CDR3 is 15 amino acids long. The CDR3 here is CASSRGLAGGEAQYF. The CDR3 DNA is TGTGCCAGCAGCAGGGGATTAGCGGGAGGAGAGGCCCAGTACTTC.

This chain links TRBV10-3 with TRBJ2-7, with unresolved D. This CDR3 spans 11 amino acids. The germline gives CDR1 ENHRY, CDR2 SYGVKD. V was cut by 5 bases and J by 7 bases, with 9 bases left in between. CDR3 bases: TGTGCCATCAGTTTCCTAGGGGAGCAGTACTTC. Encoded protein: CAISFLGEQYF.

V usage is TRBV28 and J usage is TRBJ1-2; D unclear. CDR1 is MDHEN, CDR2 SYDVKM, per germline. Trimming took off 2 bases at V and 8 bases at J, with 15 bases between the two ends. The CDR3 sequence is 14 residues long. DNA of the CDR3: TGTGCCAGCAGTTTAGCAAAGCGGGAGAGGGGCTACACCTTC. Amino acid sequence: CASSLAKRERGYTF.

This clonotype has only one observation. The chain uses TRBV29-1 and TRBJ1-2; 7 nucleotides line up with TRBD1. The ends lost 4 bases at V and 1 base at J; junction bases unmatched: 6. The germline CDR1 and CDR2 sequences are SQVTM and ANQGSEA. CDR3 length: 14 residues. The CDR3: CSVVGGEGNYGYTF. The CDR3 DNA sequence: TGCAGCGTTGTAGGGGGCGAGGGTAACTATGGCTACACCTTC.

The J gene is TRBJ2-7, the V gene TRBV5-6; TRBD1 aligns across 9 bases. The CDR3 totals 16 residues. V lost 0 bases, J lost 5 bases, and 9 bases stayed unmatched. Germline assignment: CDR1 SGHDT and CDR2 YYEEEE. The CDR3 nucleotides read TGTGCCAGCAGCTTGGTTGGACAGGGGATCGACGACGAGCAGTACTTC. It is translated as CASSLVGQGIDDEQYF.

Note on this clonotype: An end of the junction differs from the germline gene, which may be a read error. The chain employs TRBV19 and TRBJ1-4; no firm D call. This CDR3 contains 15 residues. Germline CDR1 is LNHDA and CDR2 is SQIVND (reference sequence). CDR3 sequence reads: CTSRVLVATNEKLFF. As DNA, the CDR3 is TGTACCAGTAGGGTCCTGGTCGCAACTAATGAAAAACTGTTTTTT.

This clonotype appeared a single time. The chain uses TRBV19 and TRBJ1-5; D ambiguous. Germline CDR1 reads LNHDA; CDR2 reads SQIVND (reference sequence). V gave up 6 bases and J gave up 2 bases, with 8 bases separating them. The CDR3 is 13 residues long. The DNA for the CDR3 is TGTGCCAGTAGGACCTGGGGCAATCAGCCCCAGCATTTT. Its translation is CASRTWGNQPQHF.

The table lists this clonotype with many counts. The V and J genes are TRBV5-4 and TRBJ2-5, with 9 bases matching TRBD2. V lost 5 bases and J lost 5; bases outside the gene matches: 1. This CDR3 comprises 12 residues. In germline, CDR1 is SGHNT, CDR2 YYREEE (reference sequence). CDR3 sequence reads: CASRRGGETQYF. Written as DNA, the CDR3 is TGTGCCAGCAGGCGGGGGGGGGAGACCCAGTACTTC. Combining the CDR3 with reference TRBV5-4 and TRBJ2-5 gives the whole variable domain ETGVTQSPTHLIKTRGQQVTLRCSSQSGHNTVSWYQQALGQGPQFIFQYYREEENGRGNFPPRFSGLQFPNYSSELNVNALELDDSALYLCASRRGGETQYFGPGTRLLVL.

This clonotype was counted many times. V usage is TRBV6-5 and J usage is TRBJ1-6; unclear D gene. The CDR3 sequence is 15 residues long. The germline gives CDR1 MNHEY, CDR2 SVGAGI. The ends were cut back, 8 bases at V and 9 bases at J, with 20 bases in the middle. The CDR3 loop is CASRHLLGSGSPLHF. CDR3 sequence (DNA): TGTGCCAGCCGCCACCTCCTCGGGAGCGGTTCACCCCTCCACTTT.

This clonotype was seen repeatedly, ten times or more. Here the CDR3 reads CASRRDVLGTGELFF. CDR3 coding DNA: TGTGCCAGCAGACGGGACGTTCTAGGCACCGGGGAGCTGTTTTTT. The chain combines TRBV4-2 with TRBJ2-2, with D possibly being TRBD1 or TRBD2 (5 bases each). The CDR3 length is 15 residues. Per the germline V gene, CDR1 is LGHNA and CDR2 is YNFKEQ. V was shortened by 6 bases and J by 4 bases, with 15 bases between the two germline ends.

This chain uses TRBV6-1 with TRBJ1-2; D is perhaps TRBD1 (5 bases). Trimming removed 11 bases from V and 1 base from J, with 11 bases in between. The CDR3 consists of 12 residues. Germline V gene data show CDR1 as MNHNS and CDR2 as SASEGT. CDR3 amino acids: CACGDHNYGYTF. The CDR3 DNA is TGTGCCTGCGGGGACCATAACTATGGCTACACCTTC.

In this sample, this clonotype is medium-sized. This sequence joins TRBV7-9 and TRBJ1-5; 11 bases align to TRBD1. The CDR3 contains 16 residues. Germline loops: CDR1 SEHNR, CDR2 FQNEAQ (reference sequence). The J segment lost 1 base and the V segment lost 5 bases, leaving 4 bases of the junction unmatched. The CDR3, as DNA: TGTGCCAGCAGCCCAGGGGACAGGGGGAGCAATCAGCCCCAGCATTTT. It is translated as CASSPGDRGSNQPQHF.

This clonotype is judged medium-sized. V usage is TRBV2 and J usage is TRBJ2-7; D is perhaps TRBD1 (6 bases). Germline V gene sequence: CDR1 SNHLY, CDR2 FYNNEI. Trimming removed 7 bases at V and 2 bases at J, with 24 bases between. CDR3 length equals 17 residues. In nucleotides, the CDR3 is TGTGCCAGCATCACCGGGACAACAACACGGGGCCCCTACGAGCAGTACTTC. It specifies CASITGTTTRGPYEQYF.

This clonotype was counted ten times or more. A much larger clone differs from this one at a single base, so this may be a read error. This chain links TRBV9 with TRBJ2-5; a weak D match, TRBD2 (7 bases). CDR1 and CDR2 (germline): SGDLS, YYNGEE. The CDR3 length is 15 residues. CDR3 DNA: TGTGCCAGCAGCGTAGTGGGGGGGGCCTTAGAGACCCCGTACTTC. Amino acid sequence: CASSVVGGALETPYF.

Ten or more counts support this clonotype. V and J are TRBV6-2 or TRBV6-3 and TRBJ2-1; tentative D call: TRBD1 (5 bases). The V end lost 8 bases, the J end lost 2 bases, and 16 bases lay between the germline ends. The CDR3 extends over 15 amino acids. CDR1 is MNHEY and CDR2 is SVGEGT in the germline V gene. In DNA form, the CDR3 reads TGTGCCAGCTGCAGGGTTCCCTTCACCTACAATGAGCAGTTCTTC. Encoded protein: CASCRVPFTYNEQFF.

The V call is TRBV28, the J call TRBJ2-7; TRBD2 is a possible D gene (6 bases). With 2 bases removed from V and 3 bases from J, the gap between germline ends came to 17 bases. The CDR3 runs to 16 residues. Germline CDR1 and CDR2: MDHEN and SYDVKM. The CDR3 DNA is TGTGCCAGCAGTTTACCGAACCGGGAGAGGGGCTACGAGCAGTACTTC. The encoded protein is CASSLPNRERGYEQYF.

The rearrangement joins TRBV2 to TRBJ2-7, with no clear D. Germline lookup yields CDR1 SNHLY and CDR2 FYNNEI. The CDR3 covers 11 residues. V lost 6 bases to trimming and J lost 4 bases, with 7 bases between them. The CDR3 nucleotides are TGTGCCAGCAGGGATATATACGAGCAGTACTTC. This codes for CASRDIYEQYF.

The V and J genes are TRBV12-3 or TRBV12-4 and TRBJ1-5; the match to TRBD1 covers 7 bases. This CDR3 is 17 amino acids long. The trim removed 2 bases at V and 6 bases at J, leaving 13 bases unmatched. This chain's CDR3 is CASSLPPRDRARQPQHF. The CDR3 DNA reads TGTGCCAGCAGTTTACCCCCCCGAGACAGGGCGCGTCAGCCCCAGCATTTT.

In its sample, this clonotype is medium-sized. V gene TRBV9 combines with J gene TRBJ1-5, with 9 bases lining up with TRBD1. The CDR3 spans 15 residues. Losses at the gene ends were 0 bases for V and 8 bases for J; bases not matched to a gene: 6. Germline-derived CDR1 and CDR2 are SGDLS and YYNGEE. The CDR3: CASSVEGQGFEPQHF. Here the CDR3 DNA reads TGTGCCAGCAGCGTAGAGGGACAGGGTTTTGAGCCCCAGCATTTT.